A selection of T cell receptor beta chains follows, all from one sample in a study of cytomegalovirus exposure and HLA in healthy donors. Profiling relied on immunoSEQ multiplex PCR, and the TCRdb table lists in-frame clones only, not all of them. The data contain fewer than 250,000 clones, around 80% of them singletons. Sequencing was done on a sample of PBMCs. All receptors derive from a man aged 35-49 years in good health and CMV-seropositive. Each CDR3 is given with its conserved first and last residue. A D gene is named only where the DNA matches it firmly. For some rows the clone size is stated as once, few or many, or as a class when expanded; others skip it.

>-|-|TRBV6-5|TRBJ1-1
CASSRGQLNTEAFF
TGTGCCAGCAGCCGCGGACAGTTGAACACTGAAGCTTTCTTT
>-|TRBD1|TRBV4-2|TRBJ1-1
CASSQGVRGAFF
TGTGCCAGCAGCCAAGGCGTCAGGGGGGCTTTCTTT
>-|-|TRBV29-1|TRBJ2-5
CSVDDGTALGETQYF
TGCAGCGTGGATGACGGGACTGCCCTGGGAGAGACCCAGTACTTC
>-|-|TRBV6-6|TRBJ2-2
CASIPDKGRVTGELFF
TGTGCCAGCATCCCCGACAAAGGTCGCGTCACCGGGGAGCTGTTTTTT
>-|-|TRBV18|TRBJ2-7
CASSPQDRLYEQYF
TGTGCCAGCTCACCCCAAGACAGGCTCTACGAGCAGTACTTC
>-|TRBD1|TRBV5-4|TRBJ2-7
CASSVSGTGGYEQYF
TGTGCCAGCAGCGTATCCGGGACAGGGGGCTACGAGCAGTACTTC
>-|-|TRBV6-6|TRBJ1-5
CASSYGGAGQPQHF
TGTGCCAGCAGTTACGGGGGGGCTGGTCAGCCCCAGCATTTT
>-|-|TRBV30|TRBJ2-4
CAVEAPLAKNSQYF
TGTGCAGTGGAGGCACCTCTAGCCAAAAACAGTCAGTACTTC
>-|-|TRBV7-2|TRBJ1-2
CASSSSGSQGLRYGYTF
TGTGCCAGCAGTAGTAGTGGTAGTCAGGGGTTGCGCTATGGCTACACCTTC
>-|-|TRBV6-1|TRBJ1-2
CASITTGPNYGYTF
TGTGCCAGCATTACCACAGGTCCTAACTATGGCTACACCTTC
>-|TRBD1|TRBV5-1|TRBJ1-2
CASSDPLGQGIRGYTF
TGCGCCAGCAGCGACCCCCTGGGACAGGGGATAAGGGGCTACACCTTC
>-|-|TRBV14|TRBJ1-5
CASTASTGSNQPQHF
TGTGCCAGTACCGCCTCCACAGGGAGCAATCAGCCCCAGCATTTT
>-|TRBD1|TRBV19|TRBJ1-3
CASSIPGQGEVYF
TGTGCCAGTAGTATCCCCGGACAGGGAGAAGTATATTTT
>-|TRBD2|TRBV28|TRBJ2-5
CASSFPKTAPGGKETQYF
TGTGCCAGCAGTTTCCCCAAGACAGCCCCGGGAGGGAAAGAGACCCAGTACTTC
>once|-|TRBV27|TRBJ2-7
CASSLQGNAYEQYF
TGTGCCAGCAGTTTACAGGGTAATGCCTACGAGCAGTACTTC
>-|TRBD2|TRBV18|TRBJ2-3
CASSPPGGLARNTQYF
TGTGCCAGCTCACCACCTGGGGGACTAGCCAGGAATACGCAGTATTTT
>-|TRBD1|TRBV6-1|TRBJ1-1
CASSRPGQGSEAFF
TGTGCCAGCAGCAGACCGGGACAGGGATCTGAAGCTTTCTTT
>-|TRBD2|TRBV10-3|TRBJ2-3
CAISDPGLAGVDTQYF
TGTGCCATCAGCGACCCTGGACTAGCGGGAGTAGATACGCAGTATTTT
>-|TRBD2|TRBV11-1|TRBJ2-1
CASSPGVAGDHEQFF
TGTGCCAGCAGCCCCGGGGTAGCGGGAGACCATGAGCAGTTCTTC
>-|-|TRBV6-5|TRBJ2-1
CASTLTSSSYNEQFF
TGTGCCAGCACCCTAACTAGCTCCTCCTACAATGAGCAGTTCTTC
>once|-|TRBV19|TRBJ2-1
CASNTRTARGGYNEQFF
TGTGCCAGTAACACGAGAACGGCCAGGGGCGGCTACAATGAGCAGTTCTTC
>-|-|TRBV5-6|TRBJ2-7
CASSYSGYEQYF
TGTGCCAGCAGCTACTCAGGGTACGAGCAGTACTTC
>-|TRBD2|TRBV25-1|TRBJ2-3
CASSVAGDIDDTQYF
TGTGCCAGCAGTGTAGCGGGGGACATAGATGATACGCAGTATTTT